Presented here are 4 T cell receptor beta chains from one specimen sequenced in a study of shared clonotypes between healthy human individuals. Method: immunoSEQ multiplex PCR; TCRdb's copy keeps in-frame clones and lacks some. This table has over 400,000 clones, around 95% appearing once. The specimen was naive CD4+ T cells sorted from blood. The subset is: CD45RA+ positively selected. These receptors came from a woman under 40 in good health.

The rearrangement uses TRBV11-2 and TRBJ2-4; D unclear. This CDR3 comprises 17 residues. CDR1 and CDR2 from the germline V gene are SGHAT and FQNNGV. The V and J ends lost 4 bases and 0 bases respectively, with 16 bases between them. CDR3 residues: CASSYKVGDGAKNIQYF. Written as DNA, the CDR3 is TGTGCCAGCAGCTACAAGGTGGGCGATGGAGCCAAAAACATTCAGTACTTC.

The V gene is TRBV10-2, the J gene TRBJ2-3, with D perhaps TRBD1 or TRBD2 (5 bases each). From germline, CDR1 is WSHSY and CDR2 SAAADI. The V end lost 3 bases, the J end lost 5 bases, and 15 bases lay between the germline ends. This CDR3 is built from 15 residues. The CDR3 DNA is TGCGCCAGCAGTGATTCCGGGACCGTGGGAGATACGCAGTATTTT. The encoded protein is CASSDSGTVGDTQYF.

Comments on this clone: Other DNA sequences in the sample encode the same CDR3. This sequence joins TRBV28 and TRBJ1-1; D remains ambiguous. The CDR3 contains 12 residues. Trimming pared 2 bases from V and 3 bases from J, leaving 4 bases between. The germline V gene has CDR1 MDHEN and CDR2 SYDVKM. CDR3 coding DNA: TGTGCCAGCAGTTTAGAGTACACTGAAGCTTTCTTT. Its protein product is CASSLEYTEAFF.

The chain links TRBV18 to TRBJ1-3; a possible D gene is TRBD1 (6 bases). The CDR3 covers 16 residues. The V gene's germline CDR1 is KGHSH and CDR2 LQKENI. Trimming cost V 6 bases and J 0 bases, with 15 bases left between them. DNA of the CDR3: TGTGCCAGCTCGCCCGTCAGGGGAGGCTCTGGAAACACCATATATTTT. As protein: CASSPVRGGSGNTIYF.